This T cell receptor (beta chain) was recorded in a study of blood T cell repertoires in COVID-19. As for the study in general: Acute-phase and convalescent COVID-19 samples originated in the United States, Italy and Spain. Sources were T cells, B-cell-depleted T cells, or PBMCs; the material itself was cDNA or gDNA.

Assay used: immunoSEQ multiplex PCR; TCRdb lists only in-frame clones, some missing. The data show 140,000 to 150,000 clones, with 75% to 85% seen just once and approximately 3.5% held by the top ten. This CDR3 comprises 15 residues. The junction had 7 bases not matched to a gene; V was cut back by 2 bases and J by 4 bases. Germline CDR1 reads SGHNT; CDR2 reads YYREEE (reference sequence). The chain uses TRBV5-4 and TRBJ2-7, with 9 bases identical to TRBD1. The sample comprised peripheral blood. This clonotype originated in a man in his 70s who had recovered from COVID-19. The CDR3 DNA reads TGTGCCAGCAGCTTCAACAGGGGGCTCTCTTACGAGCAGTACTTC. Amino acids: CASSFNRGLSYEQYF.